This TCR beta chain was sequenced for a study of spatial heterogeneity in lung cancer. The overall study: Across the raw uncorrected reads, a unique TCR and UMI combination was observed, on average, more than ten times.

TCRdb itself ran the 5' RACE reads through MiXCR, one entry per CDR3 protein. This sample yields tens of thousands of distinct CDR3 sequences, of which about an eighth are seen a single time; roughly a third belongs to the top ten. Time point in this sample: blood at routine non-recurrence follow-up after resection. The junction had 8 bases not matched to a gene; V was cut back by 5 bases and J by 0 bases. CDR1 and CDR2 from the germline V gene are SGHVS and FQNEAQ. The CDR3 contains 17 residues. Sequences were derived from PBMCs, sampled at follow-up. The origin of this receptor is a male donor with early-stage non-small cell lung cancer. This sequence joins TRBV7-8 and TRBJ1-5, with TRBD1 matching over 9 bases. The CDR3 is CASSRDRAEYSNQPQHF. Here the CDR3 DNA reads TGTGCCAGCAGCAGGGACAGGGCTGAGTATAGCAATCAGCCCCAGCATTTT.